Listed below are T cell receptor beta chains from one sample, sequenced in a study of CD8+ T cells in alopecia areata. Sequencing used immunoSEQ multiplex PCR; TCRdb keeps in-frame clones, though not all of them. The table has some 110,000 clones, around two fifths seen once. The sequenced material came from CD4+ T cells sorted from blood. These receptors were taken from a human donor with alopecia areata. Each CDR3 is given with its conserved first and last residue. The order of the fields is clone size, J gene, V gene, D gene, CDR3 DNA, CDR3 protein. The D gene is left open where the match is weak. A row's size may be missing; if present it is once, few, many or a size class.

. TRBJ2-3 TRBV7-8 . TGTGCCAGCAGTAAAGAGCGGGTTCACACAGATACGCAGTATTTT CASSKERVHTDTQYF
. TRBJ2-7 TRBV29-1 . TGCAGCGGTTCCGACAGGCACGAGCAGTACTTC CSGSDRHEQYF
few TRBJ2-5 TRBV7-9 . TGTGCCAGCAGCTTAGCTGGGGCAGGGGTCGAGACCCAGTACTTC CASSLAGAGVETQYF
. TRBJ2-1 TRBV5-1 TRBD2 TGCGCCAGCAGCATGACTAGCGGGGGGTTAATGAATGAGCAGTTCTTC CASSMTSGGLMNEQFF
. TRBJ2-2 TRBV5-1 . TGCGCCAGCAGCTTGGACATCATTACCGGGGAGCTGTTTTTT CASSLDIITGELFF
. TRBJ2-3 TRBV4-1 TRBD2 TGCGCCAGCAGCCACCAAGGACTAGCGGGGGGGCCAGATACGCAGTATTTT CASSHQGLAGGPDTQYF
. TRBJ2-3 TRBV5-1 TRBD2 TGCGCCAGCAGGGTTCGGGGGGACACAGATACGCAGTATTTT CASRVRGDTDTQYF
. TRBJ1-1 TRBV5-1 . TGCGCCAGCAGTTTTGGGGACGGTCCAAATGAAGCTTTCTTT CASSFGDGPNEAFF
. TRBJ2-3 TRBV6-5 . TGTGCCAGCAGTAGGGACTTCACAGATACGCAGTATTTT CASSRDFTDTQYF
. TRBJ2-5 TRBV5-6 . TGTGCCAGCAGCTTGTTTCAGGAGACCCAGTACTTC CASSLFQETQYF
. TRBJ1-5 TRBV29-1 TRBD1 TGCAGCGTCGCCTTGGGCAGGGGGCAACAGCCCCAGCATTTT CSVALGRGQQPQHF
many TRBJ2-7 TRBV4-1 TRBD1 TGCGCCAGCAGCCACCGACAGGGAAATACGAACGAGCAGTACTTC CASSHRQGNTNEQYF